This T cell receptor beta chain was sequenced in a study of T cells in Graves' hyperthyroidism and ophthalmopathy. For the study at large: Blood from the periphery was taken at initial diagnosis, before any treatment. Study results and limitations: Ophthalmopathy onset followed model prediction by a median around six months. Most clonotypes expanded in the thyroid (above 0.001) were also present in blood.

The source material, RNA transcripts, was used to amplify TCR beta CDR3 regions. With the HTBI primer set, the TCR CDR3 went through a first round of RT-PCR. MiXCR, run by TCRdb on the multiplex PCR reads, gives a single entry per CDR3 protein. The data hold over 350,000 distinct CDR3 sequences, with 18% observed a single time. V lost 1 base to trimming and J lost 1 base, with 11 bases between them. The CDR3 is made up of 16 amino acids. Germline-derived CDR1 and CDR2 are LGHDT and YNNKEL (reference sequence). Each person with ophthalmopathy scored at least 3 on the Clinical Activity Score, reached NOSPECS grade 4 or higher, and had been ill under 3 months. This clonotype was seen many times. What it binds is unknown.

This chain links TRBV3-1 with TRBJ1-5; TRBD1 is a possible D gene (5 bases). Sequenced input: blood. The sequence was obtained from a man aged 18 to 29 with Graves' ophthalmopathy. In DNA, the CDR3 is TGTGCCAGCAGCCAAGGTCATGGGGCGAGCAATCAGCCCCAGCATTTT. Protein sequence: CASSQGHGASNQPQHF.